What follows are 30 T cell receptor beta chains derived from one specimen sequenced in a study of early T cells in non-severe SARS-CoV-2 infection. One entry per CDR3 protein, called by TCRdb with MiXCR from the 5' RACE reads. The table lists tens of thousands of distinct CDR3 sequences, over 12% of them singletons. The sample was whole blood. Receptors originate from an adult who was a healthcare worker with PCR-confirmed SARS-CoV-2 infection or an uninfected control (not recorded which).

This clonotype showed up many times. The J gene is TRBJ2-2, the V gene TRBV6-1, with a weak D call TRBD1 (5 bases). Trimming removed 8 bases at V and 5 bases at J, with 12 bases between. The CDR3 extends over 13 amino acids. Per germline, CDR1 MNHNS and CDR2 SASEGT. The CDR3 spells CASGSGKTGELFF. Here the CDR3 DNA reads TGTGCCAGCGGCTCAGGGAAGACCGGGGAGCTGTTTTTT.

This clonotype was seen ten or more times. The chain joins TRBV18 to TRBJ2-3; weak D call: TRBD2 (7 bases). The germline V and J ends were trimmed by 4 bases and 6 bases, with 14 bases remaining between them. Germline CDR1 reads KGHSH; CDR2 reads LQKENI. The CDR3 is made up of 14 amino acids. CDR3: CASSQAGAPDTQYF. In DNA form, the CDR3 reads TGTGCCAGCTCACAGGCGGGGGCCCCGGATACGCAGTATTTT.

This clonotype was seen more than once but under ten times. This chain connects TRBV6-2 or TRBV6-3 to TRBJ1-2; TRBD1 agrees at 10 bases. J lost 4 bases, V lost 0 bases, and 2 bases had no gene match. Germline CDR1 MNHEY, CDR2 SVGEGT. This CDR3 has 15 residues. The CDR3 here is CASSYSGTGAYGYTF. The CDR3 DNA follows: TGTGCCAGCAGTTACTCCGGGACAGGGGCCTATGGCTACACCTTC.

V usage is TRBV9 and J usage is TRBJ1-2, with D perhaps matching TRBD1 (6 bases). Germline values: CDR1 SGDLS, CDR2 YYNGEE. CDR3 length: 14 amino acids. Trimming cost V 5 bases and J 4 bases, with 15 bases left between them. CDR3 amino acids: CASRSPGVGYGYTF. DNA of the CDR3: TGTGCCAGCAGGTCTCCAGGGGTCGGCTATGGCTACACCTTC.

This clonotype has a count of ten or more. This chain uses TRBV19 with TRBJ1-5; D ambiguous. The germline V and J ends were trimmed by 5 bases and 4 bases, with 12 bases remaining between them. CDR3 length: 14 amino acids. Germline CDR1 and CDR2: LNHDA and SQIVND (reference sequence). CDR3 nucleotide sequence: TGTGCCAGTAGTGAGCAGGATGGGAATCAGCCCCAGCATTTT. As protein: CASSEQDGNQPQHF.

The CDR3 DNA sequence: TGTGCCAGCAGCCCTAGACAGGGGGCAATCTGGAATTCACCCCTCCACTTT. Its protein is CASSPRQGAIWNSPLHF. V and J are TRBV7-2 and TRBJ1-6, with TRBD1 matching 10 bases. J was trimmed by 7 bases and V by 5 bases; bases with no gene match: 11. The CDR3 length is 17 residues. CDR1 is SGHTA, CDR2 FQGNSA, per germline.

The rearrangement joins TRBV11-2 to TRBJ2-1, with D tentatively TRBD2 (7 bases). V lost 3 bases and J lost 4, with 19 bases in between. There are 17 residues in the CDR3. CDR1 SGHAT and CDR2 FQNNGV come from the germline V gene. CDR3 sequence: CASSFGGGLDIYNEQFF. CDR3 in DNA: TGTGCCAGCAGCTTTGGGGGGGGGCTAGACATTTACAATGAGCAGTTCTTC. Supplemented by reference TRBV11-2 and TRBJ2-1, the full variable domain reads EAGVAQSPRYKIIEKRQSVAFWCNPISGHATLYWYQQILGQGPKLLIQFQNNGVVDDSQLPKDRFSAERLKGVDSTLKIQPAKLEDSAVYLCASSFGGGLDIYNEQFFGPGTRLTVL.

This clonotype came up many times. The chain recombines TRBV5-4 with TRBJ2-5, with 7 nucleotides matching TRBD2. Germline V gene sequence: CDR1 SGHNT, CDR2 YYREEE (reference sequence). The V and J ends lost 7 bases and 2 bases, in that order; junction bases with no gene match: 5. CDR3 length: 13 residues. DNA of the CDR3: TGTGCCAGCGGGGGGGGACTGCAAGAGACCCAGTACTTC. This sequence encodes CASGGGLQETQYF.

This clonotype showed up just a few times. This chain joins TRBV12-3 or TRBV12-4 and TRBJ1-2; a possible D gene is TRBD1 (5 bases). CDR3 length: 12 residues. The V end lost 8 bases, the J end lost 8 bases, and 15 bases lay between the germline ends. CDR3 coding DNA: TGTGCCAGCTCGCAGGGCGGCACAGGCTACACCTTC. It translates to CASSQGGTGYTF.

The sample holds a few counts of this clonotype. CDR3 protein: CASSPRTGGSGANVLTF. The CDR3 DNA reads TGCGCCAGCAGCCCCAGGACAGGGGGTTCTGGGGCCAACGTCCTGACTTTC. The V and J genes are TRBV5-1 and TRBJ2-6; 10 bases are shared with TRBD1. CDR1 and CDR2 from the germline V gene are SGHRS and YFSETQ. This CDR3 contains 17 residues. Germline trimming cut 4 bases from V and 1 base from J; bases unmatched to any gene: 5.

This clonotype was detected a few times. J is TRBJ2-5 and V is TRBV5-1, with TRBD1 as a possible D gene (7 bases). Per germline, CDR1 SGHRS and CDR2 YFSETQ. The ends were cut back, 6 bases at V and 1 base at J, with 13 bases in the middle. This CDR3 contains 14 residues. The CDR3 spells CASKAGGPQETQYF. CDR3 bases: TGCGCCAGCAAGGCAGGGGGGCCCCAAGAGACCCAGTACTTC.

As concerns this clonotype: A clone one base away is much larger, so this may be a read error. The chain combines TRBV11-2 with TRBJ2-7; no reliable D call. The CDR3 is 15 residues long. Trimming cost V 5 bases and J 4 bases, with 18 bases left between them. Germline-derived CDR1 and CDR2 are SGHAT and FQNNGV. CDR3 protein: CASSQEYGKVYEQYF. CDR3 coding DNA: TGTGCCAGCAGCCAGGAGTATGGCAAAGTATACGAGCAGTACTTC.

The chain joins TRBV12-3 or TRBV12-4 to TRBJ2-7, with D tentatively TRBD1 (5 bases). V was trimmed by 7 bases and J by 4 bases, leaving 20 bases between them. This CDR3 has 15 residues. The CDR3 DNA follows: TGTGCCAGCACCCCGACTGGACATCCCATTTACGAGCAGTACTTC. Translating gives CASTPTGHPIYEQYF.

This clonotype was picked up a small number of times. J is TRBJ2-5 and V is TRBV11-2; 7 positions agree with TRBD2. Germline V gene sequence: CDR1 SGHAT, CDR2 FQNNGV. The CDR3 is 17 residues long. V shed 5 bases, J shed 5 bases, and the junction held 17 bases outside the gene matches. The CDR3 is CASSPYRGRAPEETQYF. The CDR3 DNA reads TGTGCCAGCAGCCCCTACCGTGGGAGGGCCCCAGAGGAGACCCAGTACTTC.

This clonotype was seen at least ten times. This chain connects TRBV6-1 to TRBJ2-7; 9 bases align to TRBD2. CDR1 MNHNS and CDR2 SASEGT come from the germline V gene. The CDR3 is 15 residues long. Germline trimming cut 6 bases from V and 5 bases from J; bases unmatched to any gene: 11. The CDR3 sequence: CASSAGLAGRDEQYF. The CDR3 DNA reads TGTGCCAGCAGCGCTGGCCTAGCGGGACGGGACGAGCAGTACTTC.

Worth noting for this clonotype: One base away lies a much larger clone, so this may be a sequencing read error. The chain joins TRBV11-3 to TRBJ2-3; TRBD1 aligns across 7 bases. Germline V gives CDR1 SGHNT, CDR2 YENEEA. V lost 5 bases and J lost 7; bases outside the gene matches: 6. CDR3 length: 13 residues. As DNA, the CDR3 is TGTGCCAGCAGCCCAGACAGGGCAAATACGCAGTATTTT. This sequence encodes CASSPDRANTQYF.

The chain uses TRBV3-1 and TRBJ2-1, with D possibly TRBD2 on 6 matching bases. The CDR3 runs 17 residues. The V gene's germline CDR1 is LGHDT and CDR2 YNNKEL (reference sequence). V lost 0 bases to trimming and J lost 0 bases, with 12 bases between them. CDR3 amino acids: CASSQEKRAYSYNEQFF. The CDR3 DNA is TGTGCCAGCAGCCAAGAAAAGCGGGCTTACTCCTACAATGAGCAGTTCTTC.

Turning to this clonotype: A read error may explain this, as a much larger clone is one base away. The rearrangement links TRBV7-9 to TRBJ1-4; D possibly corresponds to TRBD1 (5 bases). The CDR3 has 15 residues. The V gene's germline CDR1 is SEHNR and CDR2 FQNEAQ (reference sequence). Here the CDR3 DNA reads TGTGTCAGCAGCTTAGCGCGGTCAGGGAATGAAAAACTGTTTTTT. Amino acid sequence: CVSSLARSGNEKLFF.

Only a few counts were recorded for this clonotype. The chain recombines TRBV7-9 with TRBJ2-1; 8 bases map to TRBD2. This CDR3 comprises 17 residues. V was pared by 5 bases and J by 0 bases, with 9 bases of the junction left unmatched. The germline gives CDR1 SEHNR, CDR2 FQNEAQ (reference sequence). The CDR3 coding sequence is TGTGCCAGCAGCCCCCAGGGGAGCGGGAGCTCCTACAATGAGCAGTTCTTC. This sequence encodes CASSPQGSGSSYNEQFF.

This chain connects TRBV12-3 or TRBV12-4 to TRBJ2-5; D is unclear. CDR3 length equals 11 residues. V was pared by 9 bases and J by 5 bases, with 10 bases between. CDR3 sequence (DNA): TGTGCCAGTGGTCTTCAGGAGACCCAGTACTTC. Translating gives CASGLQETQYF.

CDR3 loop: CAISDSTSAKNIQYF. DNA for the CDR3: TGTGCCATCAGTGATTCGACTAGCGCCAAAAACATTCAGTACTTC. The chain employs TRBV10-3 and TRBJ2-4; 7 bases map to TRBD2. CDR3 length equals 15 residues. V gave up 3 bases and J gave up 1 base; unmatched junction bases: 3. Germline CDR1 reads ENHRY; CDR2 reads SYGVKD.

This chain uses TRBV20-1 with TRBJ2-1, with D hard to call. CDR1 and CDR2 (germline): DFQATT, SNEGSKA (reference sequence). V lost 0 bases, J lost 7 bases, and 10 bases lay in between. This CDR3 region has 13 residues. The CDR3 DNA sequence: TGCAGTGCTAGAGATCTAGGTGGGAATGAGCAGTTCTTC. It is translated as CSARDLGGNEQFF.

J is TRBJ2-4 and V is TRBV7-9; D gene uncertain. Germline CDR1 is SEHNR and CDR2 is FQNEAQ (reference sequence). This CDR3 has 14 residues. V lost 5 bases and J 0 bases, leaving 8 bases between the germline ends. The CDR3 nucleotides are TGTGCCAGCAGCCCCCCACTAGCCAAAAACATTCAGTACTTC. Amino acid sequence: CASSPPLAKNIQYF.

This clonotype has only a few counts. The V call is TRBV11-2, the J call TRBJ1-1; D is undetermined. The CDR3 totals 11 residues. V shed 3 bases and J shed 8 bases, with 7 bases lying between them. Germline V gives CDR1 SGHAT, CDR2 FQNNGV. CDR3 region: CASSLGGEAFF. The CDR3 bases are TGTGCCAGCAGCTTGGGCGGAGAAGCTTTCTTT.

This clonotype has just a few counts. The chain is built from TRBV29-1 and TRBJ2-1; TRBD2 might be the D (6 bases). CDR3 size: 12 residues. V dropped 3 bases and J dropped 12 bases, with 15 bases sitting between them. Per the germline V gene, CDR1 is SQVTM and CDR2 is ANQGSEA. Here the CDR3 DNA reads TGCAGCGTTGAGTCATCGGGGCGGGGGCAGTTCTTC. Amino acids: CSVESSGRGQFF.

This clonotype came up a few times. J is TRBJ2-7 and V is TRBV6-1; TRBD1 matches at 8 bases. The CDR3 has 15 residues. J was trimmed by 4 bases and V by 3 bases; bases with no gene match: 8. Looked up from germline, CDR1 is MNHNS and CDR2 is SASEGT. Here the CDR3 reads CASSEVGQAGYEQYF. The CDR3, as DNA: TGTGCCAGCAGTGAGGTGGGACAGGCGGGTTACGAGCAGTACTTC.

V usage is TRBV25-1 and J usage is TRBJ2-1; the D gene is possibly TRBD2 (5 bases). CDR1 is MGHDK, CDR2 SYGVNS, per germline. The V end was cut by 5 bases, the J end by 2 bases, with 16 bases between. This CDR3 comprises 16 residues. The CDR3 DNA follows: TGTGCCAGCAGTCCCCCCCGGGATGTCGCCTACAATGAGCAGTTCTTC. It translates to CASSPPRDVAYNEQFF. The full variable domain, in which reference TRBV25-1 and TRBJ2-1 provide the parts outside the CDR3, is EADIYQTPRYLVIGTGKKITLECSQTMGHDKMYWYQQDPGMELHLIHYSYGVNSTEKGDLSSESTVSRIRTEHFPLTLESARPSHTSQYLCASSPPRDVAYNEQFFGPGTRLTVL.

This clonotype occurred many times. The rearrangement links TRBV11-2 to TRBJ2-7; D is possibly TRBD2 (6 bases). This CDR3 has 14 amino acids. Trimming took off 1 base at V and 2 bases at J, with 9 bases between the two ends. CDR1 SGHAT and CDR2 FQNNGV come from the germline V gene. The CDR3 region has the DNA TGTGCCAGCAGCTTAGGCGGGATAACCTACGAGCAGTACTTC. Its protein product is CASSLGGITYEQYF.

In this sample, this clonotype turned up many times. This rearrangement joins TRBV4-1 to TRBJ1-1; TRBD1 agrees at 9 bases. With 4 bases clipped from V and 4 bases from J, the junction kept 13 bases outside the gene matches. Germline CDR1 is MGHRA and CDR2 is YSYEKL. The CDR3 is made up of 17 amino acids. Here the CDR3 reads CASSPSNQRQGGTEAFF. CDR3 nucleotide sequence: TGCGCCAGCAGCCCATCCAACCAAAGACAGGGGGGCACTGAAGCTTTCTTT.

At least ten counts were recorded for this clonotype. This rearrangement joins TRBV29-1 to TRBJ2-5; D is perhaps TRBD2 (5 bases). V was clipped by 4 bases and J by 2 bases, with 11 bases between them. CDR1 and CDR2 (germline): SQVTM, ANQGSEA. This CDR3 is 13 amino acids long. The CDR3 is CSVGRTQQETQYF. DNA for the CDR3: TGCAGCGTTGGAAGGACTCAACAAGAGACCCAGTACTTC. The variable domain in full, with the rest retrieved from reference TRBV29-1 and TRBJ2-5, is SAVISQKPSRDICQRGTSLTIQCQVDSQVTMMFWYRQQPGQSLTLIATANQGSEATYESGFVIDKFPISRPNLTFSTLTVSNMSPEDSSIYLCSVGRTQQETQYFGPGTRLLVL.